The T cell receptor (beta chain) under discussion was sequenced for a study of blood T cell repertoires in COVID-19. Study at large: Collection of acute and convalescent COVID-19 samples took place in the United States, Italy and Spain. From T cells, B-cell-depleted T cells, or PBMCs came the material, which was cDNA or gDNA.

Those enrolled in Seattle joined during active infection and were followed longitudinally afterward. In the source study's methods: Amplification of reference gene primers provided the estimated nucleated cell counts. The assay was immunoSEQ multiplex PCR, and TCRdb's table has in-frame clones only and misses some. Clone size and the V and J calls come from that table; the DNA yielded D and trimming. The sample holds roughly 120,000 clones, about 94% seen once. The germline V gene has CDR1 SGDLS and CDR2 YYNGEE. With 4 bases removed from V and 5 bases from J, the gap between germline ends came to 12 bases. This CDR3 is built from 13 residues.

Specimen: peripheral blood. The receptor was isolated from a man aged 50 to 59 with COVID-19, enrolled during active disease. The chain employs TRBV9 and TRBJ2-5; D unclear. CDR3 DNA sequence: TGTGCCAGCAGCTCCACCTGGCGGGAGACCCAGTACTTC. It specifies CASSSTWRETQYF. Based on the CDR3 plus reference TRBV9 and TRBJ2-5, the full variable domain is DSGVTQTPKHLITATGQRVTLRCSPRSGDLSVYWYQQSLDQGLQFLIQYYNGEERAKGNILERFSAQQFPDLHSELNLSSLELGDSALYFCASSSTWRETQYFGPGTRLLVL.